This TCR beta chain was captured in a study of blood T cell repertoires in COVID-19. Overall study: From the United States, Italy and Spain came samples of acute and convalescent COVID-19. Nucleic acid was either cDNA or gDNA, and it came from T cells, B-cell-depleted T cells, or PBMCs.

Authors' processing steps: Reference gene primer amplification gave estimated nucleated cell counts. This table comes from immunoSEQ multiplex PCR, and its TCRdb copy is limited to in-frame clones, with some not included. V, J and clone size reflect that table, while D and trimming were determined from the DNA. Of some 140,000 clones in the sample, around 80% were seen once. The CDR3 contains 13 residues. V was pared by 5 bases and J by 4 bases, with 10 bases between. The germline gives CDR1 SEHNR, CDR2 FQNEAQ (reference sequence). The receptor was isolated from a man older than 75 with acute or convalescent COVID-19. The chain carries TRBV7-9 and TRBJ2-3, with D perhaps TRBD2 (5 bases). The sequenced material came from peripheral blood. CDR3: CASSPRGPDTQYF. CDR3 bases: TGTGCCAGCAGCCCTCGGGGTCCAGATACGCAGTATTTT.